One sample yielded the 18 T cell receptor beta chains listed below, sequenced in a study of blood T cell repertoires in COVID-19. Here immunoSEQ multiplex PCR was the method, and the copy in TCRdb shows in-frame clones only, minus some. The sample has under 200,000 clones, around 81% seen once; the top ten hold roughly 11%. The sequenced material came from peripheral blood. These receptors came from a man in his 70s with active or convalescent COVID-19.

The J gene is TRBJ2-7, the V gene TRBV19; 10 bases line up with TRBD1. CDR3 length equals 16 residues. Germline lookup yields CDR1 LNHDA and CDR2 SQIVND (reference sequence). V lost 5 bases and J lost 5; bases outside the gene matches: 12. The CDR3 sequence: CASSPFPGTGAHEQYF. In DNA, the CDR3 is TGTGCCAGTAGTCCATTCCCCGGGACAGGGGCCCACGAGCAGTACTTC.

The chain links TRBV28 to TRBJ2-7; 9 bases map to TRBD2. Germline V gene sequence: CDR1 MDHEN, CDR2 SYDVKM. Trimming removed 6 bases from V and 2 bases from J; junction bases left unmatched: 5. This CDR3 comprises 14 residues. The CDR3 DNA reads TGTGCCAGCAGACAAGCGGGAGGTCCCTACGAGCAGTACTTC. It codes for CASRQAGGPYEQYF.

The chain is built from TRBV7-2 and TRBJ2-2; 8 bases are a match to TRBD1. This CDR3 comprises 14 residues. CDR1 SGHTA and CDR2 FQGNSA come from the germline V gene. V lost 2 bases and J lost 6; bases outside the gene matches: 2. CDR3 in amino acids: CASSLTGGAGELFF. CDR3 in DNA: TGTGCCAGCAGCTTAACAGGGGGTGCCGGGGAGCTGTTTTTT.

This clone was picked up one time. CDR3 amino acids: CATWGPASPEAFF. DNA for the CDR3: TGTGCCACTTGGGGCCCGGCGAGCCCTGAAGCTTTCTTT. The genes are TRBV28 and TRBJ1-1, with D maybe TRBD1 (5 bases). The CDR3 covers 13 residues. Trimming pared 10 bases from V and 6 bases from J, leaving 18 bases between. The germline CDR1 and CDR2 sequences are MDHEN and SYDVKM.

The J gene is TRBJ2-1, the V gene TRBV6-2 or TRBV6-3; the match to TRBD1 covers 9 bases. In germline, CDR1 is MNHEY, CDR2 SVGEGT. The V gene end was trimmed by 0 bases and the J gene end by 7 bases; junction bases not matched to a gene: 13. The CDR3 sequence is 18 residues long. CDR3 residues: CASSYSRTGVVVDNEQFF. As DNA, the CDR3 is TGTGCCAGCAGTTACTCAAGGACAGGGGTCGTGGTTGATAATGAGCAGTTCTTC.

V and J are TRBV7-6 and TRBJ1-4; D unclear. The CDR3 has 12 amino acids. CDR1 is SGHVS, CDR2 FNYEAQ, per germline. The V gene lost 5 bases and the J gene lost 7 bases, with 8 bases spanning the gap. CDR3 protein: CASSPRGEKLFF. CDR3 bases: TGTGCCAGCAGCCCGCGAGGTGAAAAACTGTTTTTT.

This chain uses TRBV4-3 with TRBJ2-3, with TRBD1 matching over 7 bases. Germline CDR1 and CDR2: LGHNA and YSLEER. V shed 1 base, J shed 2 bases, and the junction held 9 bases outside the gene matches. This CDR3 has 17 amino acids. CDR3 sequence reads: CASSQVPTGTYTDTQYF. In DNA form, the CDR3 reads TGCGCCAGCAGCCAAGTTCCGACAGGGACCTACACAGATACGCAGTATTTT.

There are a few counts of this clone. The chain links TRBV5-1 to TRBJ1-1; weak D call: TRBD1 (6 bases). Germline lookup yields CDR1 SGHRS and CDR2 YFSETQ. This CDR3 region has 15 residues. V was shortened by 0 bases and J by 3 bases, with 12 bases between the two germline ends. The CDR3 DNA sequence: TGCGCCAGCAGCTTGGATGCAGGGGAGTACACTGAAGCTTTCTTT. It yields the protein CASSLDAGEYTEAFF.

The rearrangement joins TRBV6-1 to TRBJ2-5, with 8 bases that match TRBD1. Germline CDR1 reads MNHNS; CDR2 reads SASEGT. J was trimmed by 4 bases and V by 3 bases; bases with no gene match: 4. The CDR3 totals 14 residues. The CDR3 region is CASSDQGARETQYF. CDR3 DNA sequence: TGTGCCAGCAGTGATCAGGGGGCGAGAGAGACCCAGTACTTC.

This chain connects TRBV29-1 to TRBJ2-3, with 11 bases matching TRBD2. CDR3 size: 18 residues. Per germline, CDR1 SQVTM and CDR2 ANQGSEA. With V trimmed by 3 bases and J by 0 bases, 11 bases remained unmatched. The CDR3 loop is CSVEGTSGGSSSTDTQYF. CDR3 bases: TGCAGCGTTGAGGGAACTAGCGGGGGATCCTCTAGCACAGATACGCAGTATTTT.

V and J are TRBV24-1 and TRBJ2-5, with D unresolved. This CDR3 region has 15 residues. Trimming removed 2 bases at V and 7 bases at J, with 16 bases between. Germline lookup yields CDR1 KGHDR and CDR2 SFDVKD. The CDR3 loop reads CATSDSSRYAGTQYF. The CDR3 DNA sequence: TGTGCCACCAGTGATTCCTCTAGGTACGCTGGGACCCAGTACTTC.

This clone was counted a single time. This sequence joins TRBV11-2 and TRBJ2-1; 8 nucleotides line up with TRBD2. Per germline, CDR1 SGHAT and CDR2 FQNNGV. Trimming took 5 bases from V and 4 from J; bases not matched to a gene: 7. This CDR3 region has 15 residues. CDR3 loop: CASSRAGVSYNEQFF. In nucleotides, the CDR3 is TGTGCCAGCAGCCGAGCGGGAGTTAGTTACAATGAGCAGTTCTTC.

The rearrangement links TRBV4-3 to TRBJ1-1, with TRBD1 matching over 8 bases. Germline V CDR1 and CDR2: LGHNA, YSLEER. The V and J ends lost 4 bases and 6 bases, in that order; junction bases with no gene match: 7. The CDR3 contains 14 residues. CDR3 sequence: CASSLQTGDPEAFF. Here the CDR3 DNA reads TGCGCCAGCAGCCTACAGACAGGGGATCCTGAAGCTTTCTTT.

The chain joins TRBV6-2 or TRBV6-3 to TRBJ2-7, with 11 bases aligning to TRBD1. CDR3 length: 13 amino acids. After removal of 5 bases from V and 11 bases from J, the junction contained 8 bases not matched to a gene. Germline V CDR1 and CDR2: MNHEY, SVGEGT. The CDR3 reads CASSTNRDRGKYF. The CDR3 DNA reads TGTGCCAGCAGTACCAACCGGGACAGGGGGAAGTACTTC.

V usage is TRBV3-1 (or the pseudogene TRBV3-2) and J usage is TRBJ1-1; weak D call: TRBD1 (5 bases). This CDR3 is 15 amino acids long. The germline V gene encodes CDR1 LGHDT and CDR2 YNNKEL (reference sequence). V dropped 0 bases and J dropped 4 bases, with 12 bases sitting between them. The chain's CDR3 is CASSQDPGGGTEAFF. The CDR3, as DNA: TGTGCCAGCAGCCAAGATCCCGGGGGGGGCACTGAAGCTTTCTTT.

In its sample, this clone was seen a few times. This sequence joins TRBV5-1 and TRBJ1-1, with TRBD1 identical over 8 bases. This CDR3 comprises 16 residues. Germline assignment: CDR1 SGHRS and CDR2 YFSETQ. The V gene end was trimmed by 3 bases and the J gene end by 3 bases; junction bases not matched to a gene: 10. CDR3 sequence (DNA): TGCGCCAGCAGCTCCCGAGGACAGGGTAGGGACACTGAAGCTTTCTTT. This gives the protein CASSSRGQGRDTEAFF.

The genes are TRBV7-2 and TRBJ1-2; tentative D call: TRBD1 (5 bases). This CDR3 is built from 15 residues. V lost 5 bases and J lost 7, with 20 bases in between. Germline V gene data show CDR1 as SGHTA and CDR2 as FQGNSA. The CDR3 here is CASSPSGTVGGGYTF. Here the CDR3 DNA reads TGTGCCAGCAGCCCTTCCGGGACGGTGGGGGGTGGCTACACCTTC.

The chain has TRBV11-2 and TRBJ1-1; D is undetermined. Germline V gene lookup returns CDR1 SGHAT and CDR2 FQNNGV. V was shortened by 1 base and J by 0 bases, with 9 bases between the two germline ends. The CDR3 has 15 amino acids. DNA of the CDR3: TGTGCCAGCAGCTTAGCACAACAGATGAACACTGAAGCTTTCTTT. Translated, it gives CASSLAQQMNTEAFF.